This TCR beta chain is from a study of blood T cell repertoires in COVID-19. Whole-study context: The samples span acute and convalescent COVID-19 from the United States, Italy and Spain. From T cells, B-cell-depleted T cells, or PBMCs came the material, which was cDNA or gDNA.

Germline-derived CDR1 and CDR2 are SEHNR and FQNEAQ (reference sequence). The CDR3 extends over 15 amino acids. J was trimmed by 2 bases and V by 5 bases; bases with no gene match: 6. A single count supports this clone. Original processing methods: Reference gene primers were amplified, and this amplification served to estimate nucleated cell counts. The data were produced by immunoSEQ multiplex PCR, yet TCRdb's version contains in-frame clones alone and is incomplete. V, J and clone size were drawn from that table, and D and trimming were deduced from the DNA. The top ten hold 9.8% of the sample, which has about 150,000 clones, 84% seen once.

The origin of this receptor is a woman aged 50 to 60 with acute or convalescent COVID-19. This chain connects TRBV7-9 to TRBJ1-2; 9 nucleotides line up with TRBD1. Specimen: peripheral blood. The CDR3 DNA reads TGTGCCAGCAGCGCCGGGACAGGGATGAACTATGGCTACACCTTC. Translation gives CASSAGTGMNYGYTF.